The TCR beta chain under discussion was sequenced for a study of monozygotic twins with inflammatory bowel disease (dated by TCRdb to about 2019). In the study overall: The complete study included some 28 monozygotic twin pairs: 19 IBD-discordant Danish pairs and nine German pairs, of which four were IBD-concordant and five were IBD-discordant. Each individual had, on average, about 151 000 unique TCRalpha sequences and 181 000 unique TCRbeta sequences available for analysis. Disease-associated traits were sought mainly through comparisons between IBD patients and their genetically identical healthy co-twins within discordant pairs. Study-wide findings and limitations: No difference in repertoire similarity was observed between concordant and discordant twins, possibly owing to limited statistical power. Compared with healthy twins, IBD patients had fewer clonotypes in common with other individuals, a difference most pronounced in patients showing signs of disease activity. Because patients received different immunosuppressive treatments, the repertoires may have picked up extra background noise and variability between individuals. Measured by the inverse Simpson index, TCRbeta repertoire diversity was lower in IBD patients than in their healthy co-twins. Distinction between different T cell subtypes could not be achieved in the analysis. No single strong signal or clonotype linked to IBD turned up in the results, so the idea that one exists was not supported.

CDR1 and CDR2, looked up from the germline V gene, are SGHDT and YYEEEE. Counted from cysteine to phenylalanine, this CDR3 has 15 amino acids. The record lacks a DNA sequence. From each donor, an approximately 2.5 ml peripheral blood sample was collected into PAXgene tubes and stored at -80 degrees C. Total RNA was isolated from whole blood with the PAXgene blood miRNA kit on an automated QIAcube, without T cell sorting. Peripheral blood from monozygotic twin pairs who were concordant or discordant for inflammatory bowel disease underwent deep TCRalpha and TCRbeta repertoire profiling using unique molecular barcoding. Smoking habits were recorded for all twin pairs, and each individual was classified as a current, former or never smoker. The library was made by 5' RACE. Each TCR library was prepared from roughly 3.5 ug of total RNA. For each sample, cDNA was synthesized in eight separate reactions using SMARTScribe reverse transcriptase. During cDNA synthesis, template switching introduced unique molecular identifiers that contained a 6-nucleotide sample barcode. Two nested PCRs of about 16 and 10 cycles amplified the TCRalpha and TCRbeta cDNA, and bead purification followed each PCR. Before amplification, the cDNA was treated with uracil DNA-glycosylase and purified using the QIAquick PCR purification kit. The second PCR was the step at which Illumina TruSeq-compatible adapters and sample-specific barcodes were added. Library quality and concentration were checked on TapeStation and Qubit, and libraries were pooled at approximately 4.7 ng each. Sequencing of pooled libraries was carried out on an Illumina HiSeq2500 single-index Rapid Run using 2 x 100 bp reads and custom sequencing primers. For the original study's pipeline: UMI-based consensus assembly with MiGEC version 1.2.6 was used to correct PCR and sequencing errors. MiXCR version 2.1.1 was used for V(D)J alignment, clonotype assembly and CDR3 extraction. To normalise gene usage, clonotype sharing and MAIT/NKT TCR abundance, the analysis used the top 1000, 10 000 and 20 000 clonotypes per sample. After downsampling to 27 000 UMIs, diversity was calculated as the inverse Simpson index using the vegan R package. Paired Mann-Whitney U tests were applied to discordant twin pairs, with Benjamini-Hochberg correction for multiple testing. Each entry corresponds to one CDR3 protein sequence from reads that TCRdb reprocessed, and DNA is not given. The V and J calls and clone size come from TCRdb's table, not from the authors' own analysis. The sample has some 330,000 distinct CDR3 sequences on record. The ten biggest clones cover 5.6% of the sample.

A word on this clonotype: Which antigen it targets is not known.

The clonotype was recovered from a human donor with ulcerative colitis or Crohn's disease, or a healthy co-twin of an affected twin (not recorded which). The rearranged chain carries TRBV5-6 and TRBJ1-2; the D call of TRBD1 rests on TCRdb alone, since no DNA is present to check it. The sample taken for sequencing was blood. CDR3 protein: CASSHPGPANYGYTF.